This T cell receptor (beta chain) was recorded in a study of blood T cell repertoires in COVID-19. Background on the study: Samples came from the United States, Italy and Spain, spanning acute and convalescent COVID-19. T cells, B-cell-depleted T cells, or PBMCs provided the cDNA or gDNA that served as material.

Per germline, CDR1 KGHDR and CDR2 SFDVKD. Trimming cost V 1 base and J 9 bases, with 14 bases left between them. The CDR3 is 14 amino acids. The protocol was immunoSEQ multiplex PCR, while the TCRdb copy is restricted to in-frame clones and leaves out a portion. The top ten hold 2.9% of the sample, which has under 250,000 clones, 70% to 90% seen once. The sample taken for sequencing was peripheral blood. The source is a man in his fifties who had recovered from COVID-19. V and J are TRBV24-1 and TRBJ2-5, with D maybe TRBD1 (6 bases). CDR3 in amino acids: CATSDFRGYGAQYF. For the CDR3, the DNA is TGTGCCACCAGTGATTTCAGGGGCTACGGGGCCCAGTACTTC.